The T cell receptor (beta chain) under discussion was sequenced for a study of shared clonotypes between healthy human individuals. The CDR3 totals 15 residues. V shed 8 bases and J 5 bases; nucleotides not matched to a gene: 15. Germline values: CDR1 MDHEN, CDR2 SYDVKM. Sequencing was performed with immunoSEQ multiplex PCR; in TCRdb, only in-frame clones are kept and a portion is missing. The sample lists 1,100,000 or so clones; around 78% were seen once. This chain links TRBV28 with TRBJ2-7; 7 bases are a match to TRBD1. The sequenced sample consisted of memory CD4+ T cells from PBMCs. The subset was: CD45RA-negative fraction. The source of this sequence is a man aged 18-30 years in good health. Some clones in this sample may be carry-over from other donors' samples. The CDR3 region has the DNA TGTGCCAGCGGAACGCAAGGGGGCATGGGCCACGAGCAGTACTTC. Protein: CASGTQGGMGHEQYF.